These 14 T cell receptor beta chains were all obtained from the same sample, sequenced in a study of a mutant IDH1 vaccine in newly diagnosed glioma. As to time point: baseline, week 1 (first vaccination visit). Treatment noted: pre-vaccination baseline after standard-of-care therapy. Profiling relied on immunoSEQ multiplex PCR, and the TCRdb table lists in-frame clones only, not all of them. The sample has about 92,000 clones, roughly four fifths seen once; the top ten hold 7% to 9%. Here the sequenced sample was PBMCs, taken from a glioma patient treated with radiotherapy, temozolomide or both. The receptors originated from a woman between 50 and 59 years old with glioma.

V and J are TRBV19 and TRBJ1-1; TRBD1 is a possible D gene (6 bases). This CDR3 is 13 amino acids long. V lost 4 bases to trimming and J lost 4 bases, with 10 bases between them. CDR1 is LNHDA and CDR2 is SQIVND in the germline V gene (reference sequence). CDR3 DNA: TGTGCCAGTAGTAGGGGGGGCGGCACTGAAGCTTTCTTT. This encodes CASSRGGGTEAFF.

The chain combines TRBV10-3 with TRBJ1-2, with 10 bases matching TRBD1. Losses at the gene ends were 3 bases for V and 10 bases for J; bases not matched to a gene: 5. CDR3 length: 13 amino acids. CDR1 is ENHRY, CDR2 SYGVKD, per germline. The CDR3 is CAISDPGQGVYTF. The CDR3 region has the DNA TGTGCCATCAGTGACCCCGGACAGGGGGTCTACACCTTC.

The genes are TRBV4-2 and TRBJ2-3, with 9 bases that match TRBD2. CDR1 is LGHNA, CDR2 YNFKEQ, per germline. CDR3 length: 16 residues. V was clipped by 4 bases and J by 1 base; unmatched bases: 6. The chain's CDR3 is CASSPQSSGGTDTQYF. CDR3 DNA: TGTGCCAGCAGCCCTCAATCTAGCGGGGGCACAGATACGCAGTATTTT.

The chain has TRBV5-1 and TRBJ2-5, with D hard to call. CDR3 length equals 13 residues. The germline V and J ends were trimmed by 6 bases and 5 bases, with 14 bases remaining between them. Germline V gene lookup returns CDR1 SGHRS and CDR2 YFSETQ. The CDR3 region is CASTQPGLETQYF. The CDR3 nucleotides read TGCGCCAGCACCCAACCGGGCTTGGAGACCCAGTACTTC. Drawing the rest from reference TRBV5-1 and TRBJ2-5, the complete variable domain is KAGVTQTPRYLIKTRGQQVTLSCSPISGHRSVSWYQQTPGQGLQFLFEYFSETQRNKGNFPGRFSGRQFSNSRSEMNVSTLELGDSALYLCASTQPGLETQYFGPGTRLLVL.

The chain couples TRBV5-6 to TRBJ1-2, with D possibly TRBD1 on 5 matching bases. The CDR3 spans 14 residues. Trimming pared 6 bases from V and 4 bases from J, leaving 16 bases between. Germline-derived CDR1 and CDR2 are SGHDT and YYEEEE. The CDR3 nucleotides read TGTGCCAGCACCCTCTCGACCGGGACCTATGGCTACACCTTC. This codes for CASTLSTGTYGYTF. Supplemented by reference TRBV5-6 and TRBJ1-2, the full variable domain reads DAGVTQSPTHLIKTRGQQVTLRCSPKSGHDTVSWYQQALGQGPQFIFQYYEEEERQRGNFPDRFSGHQFPNYSSELNVNALLLGDSALYLCASTLSTGTYGYTFGSGTRLTVV.

This clone has a handful of counts. V and J are TRBV5-8 and TRBJ1-1, with D perhaps TRBD1 (6 bases). The CDR3 spans 14 residues. Trimming stripped 4 bases from V and 0 bases from J, with 10 bases between. The V gene's germline CDR1 is SGHTS and CDR2 YDEGEE. The CDR3: CASSGGQMNTEAFF. In DNA form, the CDR3 reads TGTGCCAGCAGCGGCGGACAGATGAACACTGAAGCTTTCTTT.

This chain's CDR3 is CASSPLTSDNTGELFF. CDR3 nucleotides: TGTGCCAGCTCACCCTTAACTAGCGACAACACCGGGGAGCTGTTTTTT. The chain combines TRBV18 with TRBJ2-2; 7 nucleotides align to TRBD2. The CDR3 runs to 16 residues. CDR1 is KGHSH, CDR2 LQKENI, per germline. The V and J ends lost 3 bases and 2 bases, in that order; junction bases with no gene match: 6.

The chain employs TRBV28 and TRBJ2-7; possibly TRBD2 for D (5 bases). Germline CDR1 and CDR2: MDHEN and SYDVKM. Between the trimmed V and J ends, which lost 8 bases and 4 bases, there was a span of 18 bases. The CDR3 length is 14 residues. The CDR3 spells CASVRGPGVYEQYF. Here the CDR3 DNA reads TGTGCCAGCGTTCGTGGGCCCGGGGTGTACGAGCAGTACTTC.

J is TRBJ2-3 and V is TRBV6-6, with no clear D. This CDR3 contains 16 residues. Germline assignment: CDR1 MNHNY and CDR2 SVGAGI (reference sequence). V was shortened by 0 bases and J by 0 bases, with 10 bases between the two germline ends. In DNA form, the CDR3 reads TGTGCCAGCAGTTACTCGGAAGCGACTAGCACAGATACGCAGTATTTT. Protein: CASSYSEATSTDTQYF.

This chain connects TRBV7-2 to TRBJ1-1; a weak D match, TRBD1 (6 bases). CDR3 length: 12 residues. Trimming cost V 4 bases and J 6 bases, with 9 bases left between them. CDR1 and CDR2 from the germline V gene are SGHTA and FQGNSA. DNA of the CDR3: TGTGCCAGCAGCTACGGACAGTCTGAAGCTTTCTTT. Residues: CASSYGQSEAFF.

V is TRBV7-2 and J is TRBJ2-7; TRBD1 matches 9 bases. The CDR3 sequence is 15 residues long. J lost 6 bases, V lost 1 base, and 7 bases had no gene match. CDR1 and CDR2 from the germline V gene are SGHTA and FQGNSA. The CDR3 region is CASSLVGQGASEQYF. CDR3 in DNA: TGTGCCAGCAGCTTAGTGGGACAGGGTGCGAGCGAGCAGTACTTC.

The chain couples TRBV6-1 to TRBJ1-2, with 7 bases lining up with TRBD1. The CDR3 loop spans 14 amino acids. Germline lookup yields CDR1 MNHNS and CDR2 SASEGT. The V and J ends lost 0 bases and 7 bases, in that order; junction bases with no gene match: 5. CDR3 residues: CASSEATGWGGYTF. DNA for the CDR3: TGTGCCAGCAGTGAAGCGACAGGGTGGGGTGGCTACACCTTC.

Concerning this clone: One junction end disagrees with the germline gene, perhaps due to a read error. This chain uses TRBV5-1 with TRBJ2-6; D is uncertain. Germline values: CDR1 SGHRS, CDR2 YFSETQ. This CDR3 comprises 17 residues. Here the CDR3 DNA reads TGCGCCAGCAGCTTGAAGGTCCTATCATCTGCGGCCAACGTCCTGACTTTC. Translating gives CASSLKVLSSAANVLTF.

The chain uses TRBV5-6 and TRBJ1-2; no reliable D call. Germline assignment: CDR1 SGHDT and CDR2 YYEEEE. The CDR3 is 13 amino acids. Trimming took 1 base from V and 4 from J, leaving 8 bases between them. CDR3 amino acids: CASSLLETYGYTF. The CDR3 region has the DNA TGTGCCAGCAGCTTGTTGGAGACCTATGGCTACACCTTC.